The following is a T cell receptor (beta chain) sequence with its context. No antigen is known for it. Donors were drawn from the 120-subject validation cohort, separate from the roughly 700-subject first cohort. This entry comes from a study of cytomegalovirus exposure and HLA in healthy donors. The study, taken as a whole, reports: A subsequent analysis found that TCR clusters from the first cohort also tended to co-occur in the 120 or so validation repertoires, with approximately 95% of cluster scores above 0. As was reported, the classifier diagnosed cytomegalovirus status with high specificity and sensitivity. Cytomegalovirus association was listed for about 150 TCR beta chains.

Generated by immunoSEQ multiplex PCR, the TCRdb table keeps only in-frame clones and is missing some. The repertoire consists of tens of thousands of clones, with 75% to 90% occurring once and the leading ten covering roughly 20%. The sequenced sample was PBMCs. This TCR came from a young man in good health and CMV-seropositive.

The CDR3 sequence is CASSIGGLSTEAFF. The DNA for the CDR3 is TGTGCCAGTAGTATAGGGGGGCTGAGTACTGAAGCTTTCTTT. This chain uses TRBV19 with TRBJ1-1, with TRBD1 as a possible D gene (6 bases). There are 14 residues in the CDR3. Germline V lookup: CDR1 LNHDA, CDR2 SQIVND (reference sequence). The V end lost 1 base, the J end lost 5 bases, and 11 bases lay between the germline ends.